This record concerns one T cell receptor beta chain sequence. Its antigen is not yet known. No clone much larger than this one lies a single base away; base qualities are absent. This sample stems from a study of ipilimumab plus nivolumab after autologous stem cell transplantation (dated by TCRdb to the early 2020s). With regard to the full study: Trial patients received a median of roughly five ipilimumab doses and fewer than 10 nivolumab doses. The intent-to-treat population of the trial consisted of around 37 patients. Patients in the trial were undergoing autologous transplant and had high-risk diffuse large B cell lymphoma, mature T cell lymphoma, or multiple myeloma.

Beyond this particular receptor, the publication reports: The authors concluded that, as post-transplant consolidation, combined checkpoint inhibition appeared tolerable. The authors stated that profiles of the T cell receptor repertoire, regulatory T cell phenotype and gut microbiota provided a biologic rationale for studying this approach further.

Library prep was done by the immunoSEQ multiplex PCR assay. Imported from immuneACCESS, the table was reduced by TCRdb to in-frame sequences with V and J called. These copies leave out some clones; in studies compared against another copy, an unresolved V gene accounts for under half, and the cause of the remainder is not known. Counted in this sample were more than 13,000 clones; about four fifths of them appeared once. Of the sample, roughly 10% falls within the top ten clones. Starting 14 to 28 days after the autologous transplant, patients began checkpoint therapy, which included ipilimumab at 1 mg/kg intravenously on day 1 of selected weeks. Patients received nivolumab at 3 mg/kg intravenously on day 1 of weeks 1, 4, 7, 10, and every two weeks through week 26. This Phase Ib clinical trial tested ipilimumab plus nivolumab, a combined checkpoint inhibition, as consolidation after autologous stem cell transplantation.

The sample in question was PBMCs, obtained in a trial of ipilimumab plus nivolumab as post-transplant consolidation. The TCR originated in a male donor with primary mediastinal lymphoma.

The CDR3 protein: CAWSVSASAAFF. At the DNA level, the sequence is TGTGCCTGGAGTGTATCCGCTAGCGCCGCATTCTTC. This sequence uses TRBV30 and TRBJ2-1; the D gene is possibly TRBD2, with 6 bases matching. V sheds 0 bases and J sheds 16 bases, leaving 16 bases between their ends. Looking up the germline V gene (reference sequence) yields CDR1 GTSNPN and CDR2 SVGIG. Counted from cysteine to phenylalanine, this CDR3 has 12 amino acids. Only CDR3 DNA remains: 36 bases, in frame from the first base.